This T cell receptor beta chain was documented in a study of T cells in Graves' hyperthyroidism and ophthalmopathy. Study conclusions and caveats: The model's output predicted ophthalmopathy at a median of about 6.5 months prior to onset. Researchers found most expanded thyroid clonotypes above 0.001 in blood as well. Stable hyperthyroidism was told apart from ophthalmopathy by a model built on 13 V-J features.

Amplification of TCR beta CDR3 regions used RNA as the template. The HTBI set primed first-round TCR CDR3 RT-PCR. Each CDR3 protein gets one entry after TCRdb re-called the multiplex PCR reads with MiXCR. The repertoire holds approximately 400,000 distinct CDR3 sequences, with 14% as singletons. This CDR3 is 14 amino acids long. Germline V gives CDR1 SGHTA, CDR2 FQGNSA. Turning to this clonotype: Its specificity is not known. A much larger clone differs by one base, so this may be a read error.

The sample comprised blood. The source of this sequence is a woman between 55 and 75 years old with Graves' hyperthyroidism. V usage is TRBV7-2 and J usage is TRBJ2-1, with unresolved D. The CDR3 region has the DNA TGTGCCAGCAGCTTAATCTTGGGGAACAATGAGCAGCTCTTC. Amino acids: CASSLILGNNEQLF. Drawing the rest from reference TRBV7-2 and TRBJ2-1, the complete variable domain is GAGVSQSPSNKVTEKGKDVELRCDPISGHTALYWYRQSLGQGLEFLIYFQGNSAPDKSGLPSDRFSAERTGGSVSTLTIQRTQQEDSAVYLCASSLILGNNEQLFGPGTRLTVL.